The next 25 T cell receptor beta chains were all read from a single sample in a study of T cells in Graves' hyperthyroidism and ophthalmopathy (dated by TCRdb to between 2019 and 2020). Library preparation employed multiplex PCR. Instrument used: Illumina HiSeq 2000. TCR beta CDR3 regions were amplified from RNA transcripts. A first-round RT-PCR of the TCR CDR3 used the HTBI primer set with the Qiagen OneStep RT-PCR kit. TCRdb ran its own pipeline on the public reads, namely fastp trimming at Q25 and MiXCR clone calling, and kept in-frame beta chains. Each entry is one CDR3 protein sequence, shown with its most common DNA and genes. The sample table lists 550,000 to 600,000 distinct CDR3 sequences, under 60% of them with a count of one. Clones ranked in the top ten supply around 17% of the sample. The specimen sequenced was peripheral blood or thyroid tissue (not recorded which). These receptors all come from an adult woman with Graves' disease, either hyperthyroidism or ophthalmopathy (not recorded which).

At least ten counts were recorded for this clonotype. The chain couples TRBV14 to TRBJ2-6; D remains unclear. V was pared by 3 bases and J by 4 bases, with 19 bases between. The germline gives CDR1 SGHDN, CDR2 FVKESK. This CDR3 is built from 18 residues. Here the CDR3 reads CASSHHPGRVEGANVLTF. The CDR3 DNA follows: TGTGCCAGCAGCCACCACCCTGGCCGGGTTGAGGGGGCCAACGTCCTGACTTTC.

This clonotype has a count of ten or more. V usage is TRBV11-2 and J usage is TRBJ2-2, with 8 bases identical to TRBD1. The CDR3 is 14 amino acids. V shed 7 bases, J shed 5 bases, and the junction held 6 bases outside the gene matches. In germline, CDR1 is SGHAT, CDR2 FQNNGV. The CDR3 DNA follows: TGTGCCAGCAACCCGGGACAGGAAACCGGGGAGCTGTTTTTT. Amino acid sequence: CASNPGQETGELFF.

This clonotype was counted ten times or more. This chain connects TRBV19 to TRBJ2-5; the match to TRBD1 covers 9 bases. CDR1 LNHDA and CDR2 SQIVND come from the germline V gene (reference sequence). J lost 5 bases, V lost 5 bases, and 12 bases had no gene match. This CDR3 region has 16 residues. CDR3: CASSSDRGKVGETQYF. CDR3 sequence (DNA): TGTGCCAGTAGTTCGGACAGGGGAAAAGTCGGTGAGACCCAGTACTTC.

This clonotype came up a few times. A clone one base away is much larger, so this may be a read error. The CDR3 nucleotides are TGTGCCAGCAGCTTATGGTTCGACTACGAGCAGTACTTC. Its translation is CASSLWFDYEQYF. V usage is TRBV7-6 and J usage is TRBJ2-7; D unresolved. This CDR3 is 13 amino acids long. CDR1 and CDR2 from the germline V gene are SGHVS and FNYEAQ. The germline V and J ends were trimmed by 2 bases and 3 bases, with 8 bases remaining between them.

CDR3 sequence reads: CASSLTHPGETQYF. As DNA, the CDR3 is TGTGCCAGCAGCTTAACCCACCCTGGGGAGACCCAGTACTTC. The rearrangement links TRBV7-8 to TRBJ2-5; the D is unclear. Germline CDR1 SGHVS, CDR2 FQNEAQ. V lost 2 bases to trimming and J lost 5 bases, with 12 bases between them. This CDR3 region has 14 residues.

The rearrangement uses TRBV7-3 and TRBJ2-1; 7 bases align to TRBD1. The germline gives CDR1 SGHTA, CDR2 FQGTGA. Unmatched junction bases numbered 13, after V lost 5 bases and J lost 15 bases. The CDR3 consists of 13 residues. This chain's CDR3 is CASSPSVTGHPFF. CDR3 sequence (DNA): TGTGCCAGCAGCCCTTCTGTGACAGGGCACCCGTTCTTC.

The rearrangement links TRBV7-9 to TRBJ2-2; 9 bases align to TRBD2. V trimming: 5 bases; J trimming: 4 bases; junction bases outside the gene matches: 23. Germline values: CDR1 SEHNR, CDR2 FQNEAQ (reference sequence). The CDR3 is made up of 21 amino acids. CDR3 nucleotide sequence: TGTGCCAGCAGCCTTCCCCCGGGACTAGCTGTCCTCCCAGGTAGCACCGGGGAGCTGTTTTTT. It translates to CASSLPPGLAVLPGSTGELFF.

This clonotype was picked up a small number of times. This chain uses TRBV10-3 with TRBJ1-3; 7 bases map to TRBD1. CDR3 length: 15 amino acids. Losses at the gene ends were 6 bases for V and 0 bases for J; bases not matched to a gene: 5. Germline V lookup: CDR1 ENHRY, CDR2 SYGVKD. CDR3 sequence (DNA): TGTGCCATCAGAGGGACAGTCAGCTCTGGAAACACCATATATTTT. This gives the protein CAIRGTVSSGNTIYF.

This clonotype was found many times. The chain employs TRBV7-3 and TRBJ1-1; no firm D call. The V gene's germline CDR1 is SGHTA and CDR2 FQGTGA. The CDR3 loop spans 16 amino acids. Trimming cost V 2 bases and J 0 bases, with 13 bases left between them. The CDR3 DNA sequence: TGTGCCAGCAGCTTAGGCCGGCCAGAACTGAACACTGAAGCTTTCTTT. It is translated as CASSLGRPELNTEAFF.

CDR3 amino acids: CASSLATGRAYEQYF. The CDR3 bases are TGCGCCAGCAGCTTGGCGACAGGGAGGGCCTACGAGCAGTACTTC. The J gene is TRBJ2-7, the V gene TRBV5-1; D tentatively fits TRBD1 or TRBD2 (7 bases each). The germline V gene encodes CDR1 SGHRS and CDR2 YFSETQ. The CDR3 sequence is 15 residues long. Trimming stripped 0 bases from V and 2 bases from J, with 12 bases between.

This clonotype was seen many times. V gene TRBV5-6 combines with J gene TRBJ2-5; 8 bases map to TRBD1. This CDR3 is 15 amino acids long. Germline V gene lookup returns CDR1 SGHDT and CDR2 YYEEEE. The junction had 9 bases not matched to a gene; V was cut back by 3 bases and J by 5 bases. In DNA, the CDR3 is TGTGCCAGCAGCTCGACAGGGGTGGGCGCGGAGACCCAGTACTTC. As protein: CASSSTGVGAETQYF.

The chain combines TRBV2 with TRBJ1-1; perhaps TRBD1 as D (6 bases). In germline, CDR1 is SNHLY, CDR2 FYNNEI. This CDR3 is 13 amino acids long. V was trimmed by 7 bases and J by 10 bases, leaving 19 bases between them. CDR3 nucleotide sequence: TGTGCCAGCACCCCGGGTGGGGGGCAAGGAGCTTTCTTT. Amino acid sequence: CASTPGGGQGAFF.

Note on this clonotype: Because the CDR3 is missing its conserved closing phenylalanine or tryptophan, this is likely a read error. V usage is TRBV11-3 and J usage is TRBJ2-2; D remains unclear. This CDR3 comprises 14 residues. V was pared by 0 bases and J by 10 bases, with 12 bases between. The germline CDR1 and CDR2 sequences are SGHNT and YENEEA. In DNA form, the CDR3 reads TGTGCCAGCAGCTTAGAACGGCAGGCCGAGGAGCTGTTTTCT. Translation: CASSLERQAEELFS.

DNA for the CDR3: TGTGCCCCTCGGAGCTCCTATAATTCACCCCTCCACTTT. It codes for CAPRSSYNSPLHF. The chain couples TRBV15 to TRBJ1-6, with D uncertain. Germline assignment: CDR1 LNHNV and CDR2 YYDKDF (reference sequence). V lost 11 bases and J lost 0, with 8 bases in between. The CDR3 length is 13 residues.

This clonotype was detected ten times or more. V gene TRBV15 combines with J gene TRBJ1-4; no clear D gene. CDR1 and CDR2 from the germline V gene are LNHNV and YYDKDF (reference sequence). CDR3 length equals 15 residues. V gave up 3 bases and J gave up 3 bases, with 11 bases separating them. In DNA form, the CDR3 reads TGTGCCACCAGCAGTAAGGGTGTCTCTAATGAAAAACTGTTTTTT. Residues: CATSSKGVSNEKLFF.

This clonotype was picked up one time. Relative to the germline gene, one junction end is altered; a read error may explain this. The chain employs TRBV7-9 and TRBJ1-1; no reliable D call. The germline V gene has CDR1 SEHNR and CDR2 FQNEAQ (reference sequence). CDR3 length equals 11 residues. The CDR3 DNA sequence: TGCGCCAGCAGCTTGAACGGCCCGGCTTTCTTT. Its translation is CASSLNGPAFF.

Ten or more counts support this clonotype. This chain links TRBV15 with TRBJ1-2, with 7 bases identical to TRBD1. Germline CDR1 LNHNV, CDR2 YYDKDF (reference sequence). After removal of 5 bases from V and 5 bases from J, the junction contained 8 bases not matched to a gene. The CDR3 contains 14 residues. This CDR3 reads CATSEETGSYGYTF. The CDR3 DNA reads TGTGCCACCAGCGAGGAGACAGGGTCTTATGGCTACACCTTC.

The genes are TRBV4-2 and TRBJ1-1; no firm D call. The CDR3 runs to 16 residues. Trimming pared 0 bases from V and 0 bases from J, leaving 11 bases between. The V gene's germline CDR1 is LGHNA and CDR2 YNFKEQ. CDR3 loop: CASSQDATPVNTEAFF. CDR3 nucleotides: TGTGCCAGCAGCCAAGACGCAACACCGGTGAACACTGAAGCTTTCTTT.

The chain recombines TRBV10-3 with TRBJ1-1; possible D gene TRBD1, 6 bases. This CDR3 has 12 amino acids. The ends were cut back, 8 bases at V and 1 base at J, with 8 bases in the middle. CDR1 and CDR2 (germline): ENHRY, SYGVKD. CDR3 loop: CAIGQSNTEAFF. In DNA form, the CDR3 reads TGTGCCATCGGACAGTCGAACACTGAAGCTTTCTTT.

Comment on this clonotype: Germline is not matched at one junction end, which may reflect a read error. The V gene is TRBV25-1, the J gene TRBJ1-2; the D is unclear. Germline V gene sequence: CDR1 MGHDK, CDR2 SYGVNS. The CDR3 has 16 amino acids. The chain's CDR3 is CANSPLPGGENCGYTF. The CDR3 DNA is TGTGCCAACAGTCCCCTCCCCGGCGGTGAGAACTGTGGCTACACCTTC.

There are many counts of this clonotype. This sequence joins TRBV7-9 and TRBJ1-2; no reliable D call. The length of the CDR3 is 13 residues. The germline CDR1 and CDR2 sequences are SEHNR and FQNEAQ (reference sequence). V was cut by 5 bases and J by 5 bases, with 12 bases left in between. CDR3 sequence reads: CASSDRTEYGYTF. In nucleotides, the CDR3 is TGTGCCAGCAGCGACCGGACGGAATATGGCTACACCTTC.

The table lists this clonotype with a few counts. The V and J genes are TRBV7-6 and TRBJ2-5, with D unclear. In germline, CDR1 is SGHVS, CDR2 FNYEAQ. The V gene lost 10 bases and the J gene lost 4 bases, with 19 bases spanning the gap. The CDR3 runs 14 residues. The chain's CDR3 is CATFRHASGETQYF. The CDR3 DNA reads as TGTGCCACCTTTCGTCACGCTTCTGGAGAGACCCAGTACTTC.

This clonotype was seen repeatedly, ten times or more. The chain couples TRBV7-3 to TRBJ2-5; 7 bases align to TRBD1. The CDR3 length is 14 residues. Germline-derived CDR1 and CDR2 are SGHTA and FQGTGA. V lost 1 base and J lost 5; bases outside the gene matches: 4. CDR3 region: CASSLNRGIETQYF. In DNA form, the CDR3 reads TGTGCCAGCAGCTTAAACAGGGGTATTGAGACCCAGTACTTC.

The CDR3 DNA reads TGTGCCTGGAGTAACAGGTCCAGGGGAAAACTGTTTTTT. Protein sequence: CAWSNRSRGKLFF. The rearrangement uses TRBV30 and TRBJ1-4, with D possibly TRBD1 on 6 matching bases. The CDR3 loop spans 13 amino acids. V gave up 2 bases and J gave up 10 bases, with 14 bases separating them. Germline V gene sequence: CDR1 GTSNPN, CDR2 SVGIG (reference sequence).

There are many counts of this clonotype. The chain carries TRBV12-3 or TRBV12-4 and TRBJ1-1; D unclear. Trimming stripped 1 base from V and 9 bases from J, with 6 bases between. The CDR3 extends over 11 amino acids. In DNA, the CDR3 is TGTGCCAGCAGTTTAGGAGGCAAAGCTTTCTTT. The encoded protein is CASSLGGKAFF.